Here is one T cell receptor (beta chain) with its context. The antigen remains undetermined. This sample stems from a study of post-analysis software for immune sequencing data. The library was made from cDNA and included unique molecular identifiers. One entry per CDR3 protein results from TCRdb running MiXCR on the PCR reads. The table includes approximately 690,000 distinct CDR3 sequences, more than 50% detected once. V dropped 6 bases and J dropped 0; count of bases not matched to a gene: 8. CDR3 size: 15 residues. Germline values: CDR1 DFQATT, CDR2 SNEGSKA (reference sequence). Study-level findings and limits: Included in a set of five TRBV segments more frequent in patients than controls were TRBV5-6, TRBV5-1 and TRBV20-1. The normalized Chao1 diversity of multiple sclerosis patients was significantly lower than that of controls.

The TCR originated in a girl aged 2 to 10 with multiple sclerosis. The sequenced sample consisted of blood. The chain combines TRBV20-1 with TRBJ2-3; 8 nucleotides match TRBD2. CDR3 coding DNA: TGCAGTGCCCCTCGGCCTAGCGGGAGCACAGATACGCAGTATTTT. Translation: CSAPRPSGSTDTQYF.